This T cell receptor beta chain was found in a study of response to subunit inactivated influenza vaccine. Study-wide results and limits: It was suggested by the authors that few new T cells are recruited by each seasonal influenza vaccination.

On this clonotype: The antigen is not known.

MiXCR was run by TCRdb on the RT-PCR reads, yielding one entry per CDR3 protein. Altogether around 790,000 distinct CDR3 sequences are present, around 20% being singletons, with the ten largest covering around 9.6%. This sequence was found in a man aged 45-65 years who received an inactivated influenza vaccine. The sequencing used PBMCs from blood, collected more than 4 days after vaccination.

This CDR3 reads CASTLGIFSEAFF. CDR3 bases: TGTGCCAGCACCTTGGGGATATTCTCTGAAGCTTTCTTT. The chain links TRBV12-3 or TRBV12-4 to TRBJ1-1; no reliable D call. V was shortened by 7 bases and J by 6 bases, with 15 bases between the two germline ends. The CDR3 runs to 13 residues.